These T cell receptor beta chains were read from a single sample in a study of blood T cell repertoires in COVID-19. Libraries were prepared by immunoSEQ multiplex PCR; TCRdb keeps only in-frame clonotypes and omits some of them. The sample includes some 150,000 clones, roughly nine tenths of them seen just once. The sequenced material came from peripheral blood. These receptors all come from a woman aged 40 to 50 with acute or convalescent COVID-19. Both conserved end residues are part of each CDR3. D genes are given only for firm matches. Where a row states a size, it is once, few, many or the class of an expanded clone; other rows omit it.

TGCAGTGCTAGTGTCCGCGGGGGGGCCAATGAGCAGTTCTTC	CSASVRGGANEQFF	14	TRBD2	.	TRBV20-1	TRBJ2-1
TGTGCCAGCAGTTTCCGTTCTAGGGGATGGGATGAAAAACTGTTTTTT	CASSFRSRGWDEKLFF	16	.	.	TRBV28	TRBJ1-4
TGTGCCAGTATTGGTCACGCTAATAGCAATCAGCCCCAGCATTTT	CASIGHANSNQPQHF	15	.	.	TRBV19	TRBJ1-5
TGCGCCAGCAGCTTAAGACAGGGGAATACCCCGGGGGAAGCTTTCTTT	CASSLRQGNTPGEAFF	16	TRBD1	.	TRBV5-1	TRBJ1-1
TGCGCCAGCAGCCCGGACAGATCGTATGGCTACACCTTC	CASSPDRSYGYTF	13	.	.	TRBV10-1	TRBJ1-2
TGTGCCAGCAGCCTTGGCTACACTGAAGCTTTCTTT	CASSLGYTEAFF	12	.	.	TRBV28	TRBJ1-1
TGTGCCAGCAGCCCGGGACAGGGGCTCGATGAGCAGTTCTTC	CASSPGQGLDEQFF	14	TRBD1	.	TRBV28	TRBJ2-1
TGTGCCAGCAGCTTACAACCCGACACCTACGAGCAGTACTTC	CASSLQPDTYEQYF	14	.	.	TRBV11-3	TRBJ2-7
TGTGCCAGCAGCCCCCTCGGGACAGGGGTTTCCTACGAGCAGTACTTC	CASSPLGTGVSYEQYF	16	TRBD1	.	TRBV4-2	TRBJ2-7
TGTGCCAGTACCCGGAGCGGGGGGCGAGCCGATACGCAGTATTTT	CASTRSGGRADTQYF	15	TRBD2	.	TRBV19	TRBJ2-3
TGTGCCAGCAGCTTGGGTAGTTCGGGCACCGGGGAGCTGTTTTTT	CASSLGSSGTGELFF	15	.	.	TRBV13	TRBJ2-2
TGTGCCTGGCAGGGAAACACCATATATTTT	CAWQGNTIYF	10	.	.	TRBV30	TRBJ1-3
TGTGCCAGCAGCTTAGAGCCAGGGGGTAGAGGCTACACCTTC	CASSLEPGGRGYTF	14	TRBD1	.	TRBV7-9	TRBJ1-2
TGTGCCACCAGTGATGGGGGCCCGCCCCAGCATTTT	CATSDGGPPQHF	12	.	.	TRBV24-1	TRBJ1-5
TGTGCCAGCAGCGTAGCTCGCTCGTTGACAGGGTCTAATTCACCCCTCCACTTT	CASSVARSLTGSNSPLHF	18	TRBD1	.	TRBV9	TRBJ1-6
TGTGCCAGCAGTTACGGTACAGGGGAGAACACTGAAGCTTTCTTT	CASSYGTGENTEAFF	15	TRBD1	.	TRBV6-5	TRBJ1-1
TGTGCCAGCAGCACCCCGGGACAGGGGAACTCTGGGGCCAACGTCCTGACTTTC	CASSTPGQGNSGANVLTF	18	TRBD1	.	TRBV5-4	TRBJ2-6
TGTGCCAGCAGCAACCCCGGGACTCCGAAAGAGACCCAGTACTTC	CASSNPGTPKETQYF	15	.	.	TRBV7-8	TRBJ2-5
TGTGCCATTAACGAAGACAGGGTTGTCGGGGAGCTGTTTTTT	CAINEDRVVGELFF	14	TRBD1	.	TRBV6-5	TRBJ2-2
TGTGCCAGCAGCTTTGAGGGCCTGTACCAAGAGACCCAGTACTTC	CASSFEGLYQETQYF	15	.	.	TRBV11-3	TRBJ2-5
TGTGCCAGCAGGGGACAGGGGGCTCAGCCCCAGCATTTT	CASRGQGAQPQHF	13	TRBD1	.	TRBV28	TRBJ1-5
TGCAGTGCTAGTGTCGGCCTAGCGGACTTTTACGAGCAGTACTTC	CSASVGLADFYEQYF	15	TRBD2	once	TRBV20-1	TRBJ2-7
TGTGCCAGCAGTTCTGGCGGGTCGTCCTACAATGAGCAGTTCTTC	CASSSGGSSYNEQFF	15	.	.	TRBV7-3	TRBJ2-1
TGTGCCAGCAGCGTAGCGGCGGGAGGGCTCGAGGCAGATACGCAGTATTTT	CASSVAAGGLEADTQYF	17	TRBD2	.	TRBV9	TRBJ2-3
TGCAGCGCGCGGGATTCGCTAGCGGGAGTGAGAGAGCAGTTCTTC	CSARDSLAGVREQFF	15	TRBD2	once	TRBV29-1	TRBJ2-1
TGTGCCAGCAGCAGTAGGGGTAATCAGCCCCAGCATTTT	CASSSRGNQPQHF	13	.	.	TRBV21-1	TRBJ1-5
TGCGCCAGCAGTGGAGGAGGCAGGGGAAAGAGAAACACCGGGGAGCTGTTTTTT	CASSGGGRGKRNTGELFF	18	.	.	TRBV10-1	TRBJ2-2
TGTGCCACCAGTGATTCTTGGCAGGGGGTCACCGGGGAGCTGTTTTTT	CATSDSWQGVTGELFF	16	TRBD1	once	TRBV24-1	TRBJ2-2
TGTGCCAGCAGCCAAGAGGGTCAGGGGGCGCTGGACACTGAAGCTTTCTTT	CASSQEGQGALDTEAFF	17	TRBD1	.	TRBV3-1/TRBV3-2	TRBJ1-1
TGTGCCAGCAGCGGACAGGGGATCATGAACACTGAAGCTTTCTTT	CASSGQGIMNTEAFF	15	TRBD1	.	TRBV7-9	TRBJ1-1
TGTGCCAGCAGCTCCAATCAGGGGAGATCCTATGGCTACACCTTC	CASSSNQGRSYGYTF	15	.	.	TRBV11-2	TRBJ1-2
TGTGCCAGTATTTGGACAACCAACACCGGGGAGCTGTTTTTT	CASIWTTNTGELFF	14	.	.	TRBV19	TRBJ2-2
TGTGCCAGCAGCCAAGGTCAGGTTGGGCAGTATTTT	CASSQGQVGQYF	12	.	.	TRBV14	TRBJ2-3
TGCGCCAGCAGCTGGGGGACGGGAGATCAGCCCCAGCATTTT	CASSWGTGDQPQHF	14	.	.	TRBV5-1	TRBJ1-5
TGTGCCAGCAGTGAGGACAGCTCTGGAAACACCATATATTTT	CASSEDSSGNTIYF	14	.	.	TRBV2	TRBJ1-3
TGTGCCAGTAACCCCAGGGGGCAGGGGGTGGACGAGCAGTACTTC	CASNPRGQGVDEQYF	15	TRBD1	.	TRBV19	TRBJ2-7
TGTGCCAGCAGCGTAGTAGCGGGGGAGGCTGGGGACGAGCAGTACTTC	CASSVVAGEAGDEQYF	16	TRBD2	.	TRBV9	TRBJ2-7
TGTGCCAGCAGCTTCGACAAGTATAGCAATCAGCCCCAGCATTTT	CASSFDKYSNQPQHF	15	.	.	TRBV7-2	TRBJ1-5
TGTGCCAGCAGCGTCCGGGACAGAGATGGTGAGCAGTTCTTC	CASSVRDRDGEQFF	14	TRBD1	once	TRBV9	TRBJ2-1
TGTGCCAGCTCACCTAGACAGGGAAGGGACACCGGGGAGCTGTTTTTT	CASSPRQGRDTGELFF	16	TRBD1	.	TRBV18	TRBJ2-2
TGTGCCAGCAGGGAAAACAGGGGGGATGTCAAAAACATTCAGTACTTC	CASRENRGDVKNIQYF	16	TRBD1	.	TRBV2	TRBJ2-4
TGCAGTGCTAGTTGGGCAGGGGGCAGTGGCAATCAGCCCCAGCATTTT	CSASWAGGSGNQPQHF	16	TRBD1	once	TRBV20-1	TRBJ1-5
TGTGCCAGCAGTGAATGGCAGATCTATGGCTACACCTTC	CASSEWQIYGYTF	13	.	.	TRBV2	TRBJ1-2
TGTGCCAGCAGTTTCTTACGTCGACAGCCCATGAACACTGAAGCTTTCTTT	CASSFLRRQPMNTEAFF	17	.	.	TRBV27	TRBJ1-1
TGTGCCAGCAGTGAAGCTAGCGGCAGCACAGATACGCAGTATTTT	CASSEASGSTDTQYF	15	TRBD2	.	TRBV6-4	TRBJ2-3
TGCAGCGCTGCCCCTAGCGGGGCCTACAATGAGCAGTTCTTC	CSAAPSGAYNEQFF	14	TRBD2	.	TRBV29-1	TRBJ2-1
TGTGCCAGCAGCTTAGCACGGGACAGCGAGCAGTACTTC	CASSLARDSEQYF	13	TRBD1	.	TRBV7-7	TRBJ2-7
TGCAGTGCTAGTCAGGCCGCCTACGAGCAGTACTTC	CSASQAAYEQYF	12	.	.	TRBV20-1	TRBJ2-7
TGTGCCAGCTCACCACCTGACAACCTTAACTATGGCTACACCTTC	CASSPPDNLNYGYTF	15	.	.	TRBV18	TRBJ1-2
TGTGCCAGCAGCTTAGCGTGGAGGGCGGGGGTCTACGAGCAGTACTTC	CASSLAWRAGVYEQYF	16	TRBD2	.	TRBV7-9	TRBJ2-7
TGTGCCAGCAGTTGGGACAGGGAGGCCTACGAGCAGTACTTC	CASSWDREAYEQYF	14	TRBD1	.	TRBV2	TRBJ2-7
TGTGCCAGCAGCCAGGGGGTGTGGGGGCGCGAAAACGAGCAGTACTTC	CASSQGVWGRENEQYF	16	TRBD1	.	TRBV7-8	TRBJ2-7
TGTGCCAGCAGTCCGTATCCGGGACAGCAAGAGACCCAGTACTTC	CASSPYPGQQETQYF	15	TRBD1	.	TRBV27	TRBJ2-5